Each of the 6 T cell receptor beta chains below was sequenced from the same sample in a study of blood T cell repertoires in COVID-19. Profiling relied on immunoSEQ multiplex PCR, and the TCRdb table lists in-frame clones only, not all of them. The sample has roughly 110,000 clones; roughly four fifths are singletons. The sequencing input was peripheral blood. The receptors were gathered from a woman aged 55-70 years with acute or convalescent COVID-19.

This rearrangement joins TRBV7-2 to TRBJ2-3, with 14 positions matching TRBD2. With 5 bases clipped from V and 2 bases from J, the junction kept 3 bases outside the gene matches. Germline V gene data show CDR1 as SGHTA and CDR2 as FQGNSA. There are 16 residues in the CDR3. The CDR3: CASSKGLAGATDTQYF. Here the CDR3 DNA reads TGTGCCAGCAGCAAGGGACTAGCGGGGGCCACAGATACGCAGTATTTT.

The V gene is TRBV12-3 or TRBV12-4, the J gene TRBJ2-7; tentative D call: TRBD2 (5 bases). V dropped 2 bases and J dropped 10 bases, with 15 bases sitting between them. This CDR3 is built from 13 residues. The CDR3 DNA is TGTGCCAGCAGTTTATATCCGGGGTCCCTCCAGTACTTC. Translating it yields CASSLYPGSLQYF.

The genes are TRBV7-2 and TRBJ1-2; D is possibly TRBD1 (5 bases). The CDR3 loop spans 18 amino acids. Per the germline V gene, CDR1 is SGHTA and CDR2 is FQGNSA. V dropped 5 bases and J dropped 2 bases, with 24 bases sitting between them. The CDR3 DNA reads TGTGCCAGCAGCCGCGGCCAAGTGGCGACAGCCCAAAACTATGGCTACACCTTC. Protein sequence: CASSRGQVATAQNYGYTF.

This clone was observed a few times. The rearrangement links TRBV24-1 to TRBJ1-4; D uncertain. The germline gives CDR1 KGHDR, CDR2 SFDVKD. The V end was cut by 5 bases, the J end by 8 bases, with 5 bases between. The CDR3 runs 11 residues. CDR3 coding DNA: TGTGCCACCAGTGTAGAGGAAAAACTGTTTTTT. Translating it yields CATSVEEKLFF.

V is TRBV6-5 and J is TRBJ1-3, with TRBD1 matching over 9 bases. V was pared by 5 bases and J by 8 bases, with 7 bases of the junction left unmatched. The V gene's germline CDR1 is MNHEY and CDR2 SVGAGI. The CDR3 is 14 residues long. CDR3 amino acids: CASSKQGAGDTIYF. CDR3 DNA sequence: TGTGCCAGCAGTAAACAGGGGGCGGGGGACACCATATATTTT.

This sequence joins TRBV6-5 and TRBJ2-7; 9 nucleotides line up with TRBD1. There are 14 residues in the CDR3. With 6 bases clipped from V and 3 bases from J, the junction kept 6 bases outside the gene matches. The germline gives CDR1 MNHEY, CDR2 SVGAGI. The CDR3 coding sequence is TGTGCCAGCAGGGGGACAGGGAGCGACTACGAGCAGTACTTC. Translating it yields CASRGTGSDYEQYF.